This T cell receptor (beta chain) was identified during a study of blood T cell repertoires in COVID-19. Study-wide context: Sites across the United States, Italy and Spain contributed samples from acute and convalescent COVID-19.

V gave up 0 bases and J gave up 1 base, with 12 bases separating them. Germline loops: CDR1 SGHTA, CDR2 FQGNSA. This CDR3 has 16 amino acids. This table comes from immunoSEQ multiplex PCR, and its TCRdb copy is limited to in-frame clones, with some not included. In the table there are about 160,000 clones, roughly 88% of which are singletons. The source material was peripheral blood. This sequence was found in a man of 80 years or more with COVID-19, enrolled during active disease. The chain carries TRBV7-2 and TRBJ1-1, with D possibly TRBD1 on 6 matching bases. The CDR3 loop is CASSLAPTGANTEAFF. CDR3 nucleotide sequence: TGTGCCAGCAGCTTAGCCCCGACAGGAGCGAACACTGAAGCTTTCTTT.